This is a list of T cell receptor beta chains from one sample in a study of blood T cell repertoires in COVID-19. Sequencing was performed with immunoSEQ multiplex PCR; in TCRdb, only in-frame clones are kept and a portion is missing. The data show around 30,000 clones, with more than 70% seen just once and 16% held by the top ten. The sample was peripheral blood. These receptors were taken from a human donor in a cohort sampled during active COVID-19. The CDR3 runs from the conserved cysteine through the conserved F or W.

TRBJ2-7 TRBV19 CASSIDRGYEQYF
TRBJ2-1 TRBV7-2 CASSPQGGVSFNEQFF
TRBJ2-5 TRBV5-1 CASRTDQETQYF
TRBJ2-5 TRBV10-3 CATAGRQGGQETQYF
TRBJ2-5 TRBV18 CASSPNTGEGETQYF
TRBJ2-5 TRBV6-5 CASREVVQETQYF
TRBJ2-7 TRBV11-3 CASSQGDRLGQYF
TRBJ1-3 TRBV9 CASSGRDIGNTIYF
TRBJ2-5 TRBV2 CASRRGLAGQETQYF
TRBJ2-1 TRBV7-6 CASSRPKGDRGNNEQFF
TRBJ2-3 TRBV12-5 CASGLGSGGTDTQYF
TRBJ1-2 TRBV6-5 CASSFIGRQKDDGYTF
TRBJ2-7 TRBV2 CASYRPGQGTYEQYF
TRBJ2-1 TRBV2 CASTAGFAYPDNEQFF
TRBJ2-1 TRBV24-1 CATSDPTGTSGYNEQFF
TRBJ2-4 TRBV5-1 CASSPLKVSGSDVKNIQYF
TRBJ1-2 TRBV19 CASSIQGTLGYGYTF
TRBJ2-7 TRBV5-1 CASSWTSGSPEQYF
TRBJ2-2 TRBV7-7 CASSQRELDITGELFF
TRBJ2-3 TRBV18 CASSPFGQGAGTDTQYF
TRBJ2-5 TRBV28 CASSRTSPTVSQETQYF
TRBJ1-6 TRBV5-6 CASSLWIGGPGSYNSPLHF
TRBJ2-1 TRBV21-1 CASENEAGQDVNEQFF
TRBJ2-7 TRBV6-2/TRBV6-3 CASSYSRGHYEQYF
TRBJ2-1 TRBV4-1 CASSRLAGEQFF
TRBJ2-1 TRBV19 CASSIRVEAYNEQFF
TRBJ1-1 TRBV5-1 CASSLDGTGAQGTEAFF
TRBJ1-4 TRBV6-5 CASGTGGAGEKLFF
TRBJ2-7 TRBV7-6 CASSLTSGTLSYEQYF
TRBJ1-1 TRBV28 CASSRVLRTEAFF
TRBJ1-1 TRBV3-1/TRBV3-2 CASSHVGQGNTEAFF
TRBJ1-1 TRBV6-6 CATTQTPGRGAFF
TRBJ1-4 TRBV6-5 CASRGLNLNEKLFF
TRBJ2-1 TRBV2 CASSIGTGSSYNEQFF
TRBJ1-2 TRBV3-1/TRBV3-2 CASSRDSNRYTF
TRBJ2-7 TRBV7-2 CASSLFRGDRYEQYF
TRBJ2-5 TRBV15 CATSDKWRETQYF
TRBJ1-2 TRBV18 CASSPQGVGYTF
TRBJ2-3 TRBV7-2 CASSEGRTDTQYF
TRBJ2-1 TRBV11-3 CASSLGVPQGNEQFF
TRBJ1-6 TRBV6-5 CASSQQGSSPLHF
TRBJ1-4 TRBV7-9 CASSLTGGADEKLFF
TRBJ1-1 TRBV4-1 CASSQEWTGIRTEAFF
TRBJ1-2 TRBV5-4 CASSSHIPANGYTF
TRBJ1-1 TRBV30 CAWSVRGRGGRTEAFF